Listed here are 2 T cell receptor beta chains from one sample, sequenced in a study of T cells after posttransplantation cyclophosphamide. Control samples came 1 year after myeloablative marrow transplants with methotrexate plus calcineurin inhibitor. Produced via immunoSEQ multiplex PCR; TCRdb's table is partial and in-frame only. The sample records around 15,000 clones, 70% to 90% being singletons. Sequenced here: PBMCs, sampled around 410 days after allogeneic stem cell transplant with calcineurin inhibitor and methotrexate. These receptors were obtained from a male patient younger than 45 who received an allogeneic stem cell transplant from an unrelated donor, was CMV-positive, and had acute and chronic GVHD. Some T cells may arise from the graft donor.

This rearrangement joins TRBV11-2 to TRBJ2-1; 11 nucleotides line up with TRBD2. The CDR3 length is 16 residues. J lost 6 bases, V lost 1 base, and 5 bases had no gene match. CDR1 is SGHAT and CDR2 is FQNNGV in the germline V gene. In nucleotides, the CDR3 is TGTGCCAGCAGCTTAGGACTACTAGCGGGAGTCAATGAGCAGTTCTTC. Protein product: CASSLGLLAGVNEQFF.

The chain recombines TRBV5-1 with TRBJ1-6, with TRBD1 identical over 10 bases. The CDR3 has 19 amino acids. Germline V lookup: CDR1 SGHRS, CDR2 YFSETQ. V was pared by 5 bases and J by 0 bases, with 11 bases of the junction left unmatched. The CDR3 nucleotides are TGCGCCAGCAGTTCGGGACAGGGGTCCGCAAGCTCCTATAATTCACCCCTCCACTTT. Its translation: CASSSGQGSASSYNSPLHF. Variable domain in full (rest from reference TRBV5-1 and TRBJ1-6): KAGVTQTPRYLIKTRGQQVTLSCSPISGHRSVSWYQQTPGQGLQFLFEYFSETQRNKGNFPGRFSGRQFSNSRSEMNVSTLELGDSALYLCASSSGQGSASSYNSPLHFGNGTRLTVT.